These T cell receptor beta chains were read from a single sample in a study of shared clonotypes between healthy human individuals. Clones were sequenced by immunoSEQ multiplex PCR, and TCRdb holds only the in-frame ones, with some missing. The sample shows millions of clones, more than 90% of them seen only once. The sample consisted of naive CD4+ T cells sorted from blood. These receptors came from a man younger than 30 in good health. Each CDR3 is given with its conserved first and last residue. Fields, in order: J gene, V gene, CDR3 protein.

TRBJ1-3 TRBV5-1 CASSLDVSGNTIYF
TRBJ2-3 TRBV2 CASSVMGLSTDTQYF
TRBJ2-1 TRBV5-1 CASSLTYQSSYNEQFF
TRBJ2-5 TRBV2 CASSEVPGETGETQYF
TRBJ1-5 TRBV10-2 CASGGQAYNQPQHF
TRBJ1-2 TRBV27 CASRNRDANYGYTF
TRBJ1-2 TRBV5-1 CASSIQGAGDDFGYTF
TRBJ2-4 TRBV13 CASSSRGKLAKNIQYF
TRBJ1-6 TRBV18 CASSPGTASLNSPLHF
TRBJ1-2 TRBV30 CAWAQGPGGYTF
TRBJ1-1 TRBV12-2 CASRIGDSLREGGTEAFF
TRBJ2-2 TRBV5-4 CASSLGSSGGNAGELFF
TRBJ2-3 TRBV6-1 CASSGTGQGPLDTQYF
TRBJ2-5 TRBV28 CASSITGIQETQYF
TRBJ1-5 TRBV12-5 CASGLHSNQPQHF
TRBJ1-4 TRBV6-6 CASRSRAPNEKLFF
TRBJ1-2 TRBV2 CASSERGGVYGYTF
TRBJ2-7 TRBV10-3 CAISGTGLREQYF
TRBJ2-7 TRBV15 CATSDRGRGREQYF
TRBJ2-5 TRBV6-5 CASSYSGSQTQYF
TRBJ2-1 TRBV9 CASSVQPGQGQFF
TRBJ2-5 TRBV2 CASSQQGSGGETQYF
TRBJ2-7 TRBV28 CASGPPVGEQYF
TRBJ2-7 TRBV7-2 CASSLAMGGEYEQYF
TRBJ1-3 TRBV28 CASSTRPGNTIYF
TRBJ2-2 TRBV10-3 CAILRRSGELFF
TRBJ1-1 TRBV2 CASSALNEAFF
TRBJ2-3 TRBV9 CASSALLAGGTSTDTQYF
TRBJ1-1 TRBV28 CASSLLWGAGNTEAFF
TRBJ1-6 TRBV4-1 CASSPAGLDNSPLHF
TRBJ1-5 TRBV18 CASSLAAQGNQPQHF
TRBJ2-3 TRBV19 CASSFSAGGDTQYF
TRBJ1-1 TRBV7-2 CASSLAGGGNTEAFF
TRBJ2-4 TRBV10-3 CATGGGLAKNIQYF
TRBJ2-7 TRBV7-3 CASSPGQGLDEQYF
TRBJ2-2 TRBV5-1 CASSRGQNTGELFF
TRBJ1-5 TRBV18 CASSPVAGNSNQPQHF
TRBJ1-1 TRBV6-1 CASRLTTEAFF
TRBJ1-2 TRBV6-6 CASSRTGVGYGYTF
TRBJ2-3 TRBV7-6 CASTSGAWTDTQYF
TRBJ2-3 TRBV11-2 CASSSGALAPYTDTQYF
TRBJ2-6 TRBV14 CASSQVPPWSGANVLTF
TRBJ1-1 TRBV14 CASSQERILNTEAFF
TRBJ1-3 TRBV5-8 CASSLRQGLRNTIYF
TRBJ2-7 TRBV7-2 CASSLTSGLSYEQYF
TRBJ2-5 TRBV30 CAWSPPPAQTQYF
TRBJ1-4 TRBV5-1 CASSLGTGNWRDEKLFF
TRBJ2-7 TRBV5-4 CASSPRDRGSRYEQYF
TRBJ2-7 TRBV5-6 CASSLDIGGQVVYEQYF
TRBJ2-7 TRBV5-4 CASATAGTLYNEQYF
TRBJ2-5 TRBV27 CASRKPGLETQYF
TRBJ2-4 TRBV30 CAWTYGDRVTKNIQYF
TRBJ1-4 TRBV6-5 CASSYAGTENEKLFF